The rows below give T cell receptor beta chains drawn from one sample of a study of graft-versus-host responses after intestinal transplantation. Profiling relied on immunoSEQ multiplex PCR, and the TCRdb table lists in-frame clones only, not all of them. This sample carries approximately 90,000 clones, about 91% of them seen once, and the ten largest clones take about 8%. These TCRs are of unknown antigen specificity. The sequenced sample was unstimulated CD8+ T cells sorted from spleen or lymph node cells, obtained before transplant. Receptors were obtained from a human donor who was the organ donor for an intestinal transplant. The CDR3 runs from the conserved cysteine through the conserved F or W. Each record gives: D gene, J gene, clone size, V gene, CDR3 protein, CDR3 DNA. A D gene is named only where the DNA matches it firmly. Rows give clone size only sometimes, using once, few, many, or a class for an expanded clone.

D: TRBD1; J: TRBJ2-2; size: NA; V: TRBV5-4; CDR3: CASSSPGQGYTGELFF; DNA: TGTGCCAGCAGCTCCCCCGGACAGGGTTACACCGGGGAGCTGTTTTTT
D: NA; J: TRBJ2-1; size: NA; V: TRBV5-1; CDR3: CASSFGLGGTYNEQFF; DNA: TGCGCCAGCAGCTTCGGCCTCGGAGGGACCTACAATGAGCAGTTCTTC
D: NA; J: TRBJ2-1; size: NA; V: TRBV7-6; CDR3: CASSLVPSEQFF; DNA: TGTGCCAGCAGCTTAGTTCCCTCTGAGCAGTTCTTC
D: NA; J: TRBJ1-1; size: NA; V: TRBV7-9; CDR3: CASNLLWDSHTEAFF; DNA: TGTGCCAGCAACTTACTCTGGGACTCGCACACTGAAGCTTTCTTT
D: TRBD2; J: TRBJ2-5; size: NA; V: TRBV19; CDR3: CASVARGGETQYF; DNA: TGTGCCAGTGTTGCCCGGGGGGGAGAGACCCAGTACTTC
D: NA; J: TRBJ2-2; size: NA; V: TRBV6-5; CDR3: CASSYGGPGELFF; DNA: TGTGCCAGCAGTTACGGAGGGCCCGGGGAGCTGTTTTTT
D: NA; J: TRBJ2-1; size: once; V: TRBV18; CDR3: CASSPPERSYNEQFF; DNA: TGTGCCAGCTCACCACCGGAACGGTCCTACAATGAGCAGTTCTTC
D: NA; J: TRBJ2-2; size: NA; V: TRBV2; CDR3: CATELGPGELFF; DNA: TGTGCCACTGAACTTGGTCCCGGGGAGCTGTTTTTT
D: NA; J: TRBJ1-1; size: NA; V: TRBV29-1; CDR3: CSVGGREAFF; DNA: TGCAGCGTTGGGGGACGGGAAGCTTTCTTT
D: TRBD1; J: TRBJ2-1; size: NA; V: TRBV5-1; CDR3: CASSPGQGANEQFF; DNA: TGCGCCAGCAGCCCGGGACAGGGAGCCAATGAGCAGTTCTTC
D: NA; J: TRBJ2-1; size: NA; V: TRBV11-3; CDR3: CASSLDGNYNEQFF; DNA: TGTGCCAGCAGCTTAGATGGGAACTACAATGAGCAGTTCTTC
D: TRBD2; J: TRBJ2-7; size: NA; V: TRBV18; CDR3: CASSHSDSGSLDEQYF; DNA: TGTGCCAGCTCACATTCCGACAGCGGGAGTCTCGACGAGCAGTACTTC
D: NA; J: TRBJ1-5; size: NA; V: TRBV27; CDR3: CASSFGQSNQPQHF; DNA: TGTGCCAGCAGTTTTGGTCAGAGCAATCAGCCCCAGCATTTT
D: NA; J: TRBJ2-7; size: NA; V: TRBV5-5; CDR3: CASSLFIGSYEQYF; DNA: TGTGCCAGCAGCTTGTTTATCGGCTCCTACGAGCAGTACTTC
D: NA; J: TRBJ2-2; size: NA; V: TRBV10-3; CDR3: CAIMGTNTGELFF; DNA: TGTGCCATCATGGGGACGAACACCGGGGAGCTGTTTTTT
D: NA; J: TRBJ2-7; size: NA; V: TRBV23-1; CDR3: CASRGCWAAPEQYF; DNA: TGCGCCAGCAGGGGGTGTTGGGCTGCTCCCGAGCAGTACTTC
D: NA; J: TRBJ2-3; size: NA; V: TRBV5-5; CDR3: CASSSYSGATDTQYF; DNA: TGTGCCAGCAGCTCGTATTCCGGGGCCACAGATACGCAGTATTTT
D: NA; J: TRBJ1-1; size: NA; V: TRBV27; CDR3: CASSLVRDTEAFF; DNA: TGTGCCAGCAGTTTAGTCAGAGACACTGAAGCTTTCTTT
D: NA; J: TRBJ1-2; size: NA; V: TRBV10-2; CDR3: CASSEGVITLYGYTF; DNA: TGCGCCAGCAGTGAGGGGGTAATCACGCTCTATGGCTACACCTTC
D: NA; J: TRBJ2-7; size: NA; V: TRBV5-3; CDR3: CARSLYPSATYEQYF; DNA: TGTGCCAGAAGCTTGTATCCTAGCGCTACCTACGAGCAGTACTTC
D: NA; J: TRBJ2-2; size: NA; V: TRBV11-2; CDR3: CASSLTVGGELFF; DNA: TGTGCCAGCAGCTTAACGGTTGGCGGGGAGCTGTTTTTT
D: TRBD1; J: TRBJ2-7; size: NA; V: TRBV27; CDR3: CASTQRTGHHYEQYF; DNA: TGTGCCAGCACCCAAAGGACAGGTCACCATTACGAGCAGTACTTC
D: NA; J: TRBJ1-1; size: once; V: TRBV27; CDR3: CASSLSGGNTEAFF; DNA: TGTGCCAGCAGTTTGTCGGGGGGGAACACTGAAGCTTTCTTT
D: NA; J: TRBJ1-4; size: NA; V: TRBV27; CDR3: CASSHQGTTNEKLFF; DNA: TGTGCCAGCAGCCATCAGGGCACAACTAATGAAAAACTGTTTTTT
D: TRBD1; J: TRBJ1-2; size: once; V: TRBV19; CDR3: CASSIEGGTGYGYTF; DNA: TGTGCCAGTAGTATAGAGGGCGGGACAGGCTATGGCTACACCTTC
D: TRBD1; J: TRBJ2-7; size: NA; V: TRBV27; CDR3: CASSLTRTGNEQYF; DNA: TGTGCCAGCAGTCTAACCAGGACAGGGAACGAGCAGTACTTC
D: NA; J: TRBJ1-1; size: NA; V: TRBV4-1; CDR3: CASSQGGNTEAFF; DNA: TGCGCCAGCAGCCAAGGCGGTAACACTGAAGCTTTCTTT
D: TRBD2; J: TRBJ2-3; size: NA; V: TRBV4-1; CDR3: CASSQLAGGPIDTQYF; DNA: TGCGCCAGCAGCCAACTAGCGGGAGGGCCGATAGATACGCAGTATTTT
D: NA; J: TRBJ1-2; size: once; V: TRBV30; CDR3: CAWSVLLGDGYTF; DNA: TGTGCCTGGAGTGTTTTATTAGGGGACGGCTACACCTTC
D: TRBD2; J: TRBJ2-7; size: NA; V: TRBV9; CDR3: CASSVSETSGIYEQYF; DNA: TGTGCCAGCAGCGTGTCGGAGACTAGCGGGATATACGAGCAGTACTTC
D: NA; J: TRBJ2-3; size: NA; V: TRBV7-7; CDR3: CASSLGTDTQYF; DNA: TGTGCCAGCAGCTTAGGCACAGATACGCAGTATTTT
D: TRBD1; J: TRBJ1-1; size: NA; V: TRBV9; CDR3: CASSSGQGGTEAFF; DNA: TGTGCCAGCAGCTCCGGACAGGGGGGGACTGAAGCTTTCTTT
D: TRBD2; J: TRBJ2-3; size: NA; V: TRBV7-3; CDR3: CASSLTGLAGSTDTQYF; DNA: TGTGCCAGCAGCTTAACGGGACTAGCGGGTAGCACAGATACGCAGTATTTT